The present entry profiles one TCR beta chain with its context. In the authors' methods: Estimation of nucleated cell counts was performed using reference gene primer amplification. Measured with immunoSEQ multiplex PCR; TCRdb has only the in-frame clones, and not every one. The D gene and trimming were derived from the DNA, and the V and J assignments and clone size from that table. The sample holds 44,000 or so clones, 83% seen once. Germline CDR1 reads SGHAT; CDR2 reads FQNNGV. The trim removed 5 bases at V and 4 bases at J, leaving 4 bases unmatched. This CDR3 comprises 14 residues. The source of the sample is a study of blood T cell repertoires in COVID-19. About the study: Samples came from the United States, Italy and Spain, spanning acute and convalescent COVID-19. T cells, B-cell-depleted T cells, or PBMCs supplied cDNA or gDNA.

Sequencing used peripheral blood. The chain joins TRBV11-2 to TRBJ2-7, with TRBD2 matching 11 bases. The sequence came from a man older than 75 in a cohort sampled during active COVID-19. CDR3 amino acids: CASSPTSGSYEQYF. The CDR3, as DNA: TGTGCCAGCAGCCCTACTAGCGGGAGTTACGAGCAGTACTTC.